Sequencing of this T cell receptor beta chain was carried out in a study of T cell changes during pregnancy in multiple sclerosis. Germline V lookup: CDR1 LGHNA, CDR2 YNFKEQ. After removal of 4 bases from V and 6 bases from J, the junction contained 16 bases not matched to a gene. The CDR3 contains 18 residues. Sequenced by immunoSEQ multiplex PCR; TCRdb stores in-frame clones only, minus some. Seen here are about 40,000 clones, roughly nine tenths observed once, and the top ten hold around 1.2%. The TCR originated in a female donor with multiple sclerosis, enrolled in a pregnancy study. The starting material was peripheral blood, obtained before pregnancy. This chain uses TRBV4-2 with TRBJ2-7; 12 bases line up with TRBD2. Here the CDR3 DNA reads TGTGCCAGCAGCCGGGCCCTAGCGGGAGGGCCCCGGGCGGGCGAGCAGTACTTC. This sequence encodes CASSRALAGGPRAGEQYF.